The 7 T cell receptor beta chains listed next were all sequenced from one sample in a study of neurological immune-mediated disorders (dated by TCRdb to the late 2010s). Libraries were made using 5' RACE. TCRdb shows the sequencer as Illumina HiSeq 2500. TCRdb itself trimmed the public reads at Q25 with fastp, ran MiXCR and retained productive beta chains. For every CDR3 protein sequence, its rows merge into one entry that carries the most common genes and DNA. This sample lists tens of thousands of distinct CDR3 sequences; 5.5% to 6.5% were detected once. The ten largest clones capture 7.9% of the sample. The time point label on this specimen signifies: longitudinal time-point 2. Sequencing input: PBMCs. The receptor source for this set is a woman aged 55-70 years with multiple sclerosis.

This clonotype was seen ten or more times. J is TRBJ2-7 and V is TRBV3-1; no reliable D call. The CDR3 is 16 residues long. Germline CDR1 and CDR2: LGHDT and YNNKEL (reference sequence). V was clipped by 0 bases and J by 1 base, with 13 bases between them. The CDR3 DNA follows: TGTGCCAGCAGCCAAGAATTTTGGAAGGGTTCCTACGAGCAGTACTTC. This codes for CASSQEFWKGSYEQYF.

In nucleotides, the CDR3 is TGCAGTGCTAGACTAGTGGGGCCCCGCACTCAGTATTTT. Its protein is CSARLVGPRTQYF. This chain uses TRBV20-1 with TRBJ2-3; tentative D call: TRBD1 (5 bases). V lost 2 bases and J 12 bases, leaving 18 bases between the germline ends. CDR1 and CDR2 from the germline V gene are DFQATT and SNEGSKA (reference sequence). The CDR3 is made up of 13 amino acids.

In this sample, this clonotype turned up many times. The chain recombines TRBV28 with TRBJ2-7; TRBD2 agrees at 7 bases. Trimming took 6 bases from V and 5 from J; bases not matched to a gene: 16. Germline values: CDR1 MDHEN, CDR2 SYDVKM. The CDR3 is 16 residues long. For the CDR3, the DNA is TGTGCCAGCAGCTCCTCGTGGGAGGGAGGGTTCCACGAGCAGTACTTC. It codes for CASSSSWEGGFHEQYF. Supplemented by reference TRBV28 and TRBJ2-7, the full variable domain reads DVKVTQSSRYLVKRTGEKVFLECVQDMDHENMFWYRQDPGLGLRLIYFSYDVKMKEKGDIPEGYSVSREKKERFSLILESASTNQTSMYLCASSSSWEGGFHEQYFGPGTRLTVT.

This clonotype has at least ten counts. The CDR3 nucleotides are TGTGCCAGCAGTCGGGGACAGGGGGCTTACTATGGCTACACCTTC. This codes for CASSRGQGAYYGYTF. This sequence joins TRBV12-3 or TRBV12-4 and TRBJ1-2, with 12 bases fitting TRBD1. With V trimmed by 5 bases and J by 3 bases, 4 bases remained unmatched. The CDR3 runs 15 residues.

At least ten counts were recorded for this clonotype. The chain couples TRBV5-1 to TRBJ1-1; no clear D. The germline CDR1 and CDR2 sequences are SGHRS and YFSETQ. CDR3 size: 17 residues. Trimming took 4 bases from V and 1 from J, leaving 20 bases between them. CDR3 region: CASSRENSGAGNTEAFF. DNA for the CDR3: TGCGCCAGCAGCCGGGAGAACAGCGGAGCGGGGAACACTGAAGCTTTCTTT.

This clonotype has a count of ten or more. V gene TRBV29-1 combines with J gene TRBJ2-1, with 13 bases aligning to TRBD2. Germline-derived CDR1 and CDR2 are SQVTM and ANQGSEA. J gave up 0 bases and V 4 bases, and 0 bases lay outside the gene matches. The CDR3 has 15 amino acids. In DNA form, the CDR3 reads TGCAGCGTTGGGACTAGCGGGGGCTCCTACAATGAGCAGTTCTTC. Its protein product is CSVGTSGGSYNEQFF.

The sample holds many counts of this clonotype. The chain has TRBV20-1 and TRBJ2-7; 9 bases map to TRBD1. J lost 6 bases, V lost 0 bases, and 18 bases had no gene match. The V gene's germline CDR1 is DFQATT and CDR2 SNEGSKA (reference sequence). The CDR3 is 18 amino acids. The CDR3 spells CSAREWRQEGQGVFEQYF. CDR3 bases: TGCAGTGCTAGAGAATGGAGGCAGGAGGGACAGGGTGTGTTCGAGCAGTACTTC.